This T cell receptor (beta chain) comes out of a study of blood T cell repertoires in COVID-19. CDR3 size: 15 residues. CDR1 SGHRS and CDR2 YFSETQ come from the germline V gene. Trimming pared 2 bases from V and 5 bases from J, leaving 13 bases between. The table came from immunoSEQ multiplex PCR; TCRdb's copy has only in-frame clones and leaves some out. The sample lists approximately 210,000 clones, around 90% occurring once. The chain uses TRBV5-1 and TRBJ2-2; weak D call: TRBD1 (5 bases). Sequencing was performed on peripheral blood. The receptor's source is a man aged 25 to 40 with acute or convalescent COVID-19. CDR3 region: CASSFTVSGTGELFF. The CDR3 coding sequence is TGCGCCAGCAGCTTTACGGTATCAGGGACCGGGGAGCTGTTTTTT. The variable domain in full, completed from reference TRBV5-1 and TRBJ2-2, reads KAGVTQTPRYLIKTRGQQVTLSCSPISGHRSVSWYQQTPGQGLQFLFEYFSETQRNKGNFPGRFSGRQFSNSRSEMNVSTLELGDSALYLCASSFTVSGTGELFFGEGSRLTVL.